This T cell receptor beta chain was identified in a study of response to subunit inactivated influenza vaccine. Points from the study as a whole: With each seasonal influenza vaccination, the authors suggested, few new T cells are recruited.

TCRdb analysed the RT-PCR reads with MiXCR anew, one entry per CDR3 protein. The table includes about 540,000 distinct CDR3 sequences, less than 25% detected once. This clonotype was seen repeatedly, ten times or more. Its antigen is unknown. The germline V gene has CDR1 MDHEN and CDR2 SYDVKM. V was clipped by 5 bases and J by 8 bases, with 14 bases between them. This CDR3 is built from 13 residues. The same data also went into a second study, on T cells expressing NK-cell markers. That report adds: The authors generated TCR beta cDNA through 5'RACE template switching with UMIs.

J is TRBJ2-3 and V is TRBV28; maybe TRBD1 (5 bases). Sequenced here: CD4+ T cells sorted from PBMCs, sampled about 13 days after vaccination. This TCR came from a man aged 45-65 years who received an inactivated influenza vaccine. For the CDR3, the DNA is TGTGCCAGCAGTCCTTCAGGGTCGGGTACGCAGTATTTT. This gives the protein CASSPSGSGTQYF.